Ten or more counts support the clone carrying this T cell receptor beta chain. Its matching antigen is unknown. Every patient was untreated before thyroid surgery. In the authors' methods: Across clinicopathological groups, CDR3 differences served as the basis for building a distant-metastasis classifier for papillary thyroid cancer. Using MiXCR, TCRdb re-called clones from the PCR reads. In this record, the V and J calls reflect TCRdb's handling and not the investigators' own analysis. The table records around 31,000 clones, 20% to 25% of them present only once. V trimming: 4 bases; J trimming: 7 bases; junction bases outside the gene matches: 4. CDR1 is SGHRS, CDR2 YFSETQ, per germline. The CDR3 length is 13 residues. This sample was taken from a study of metastatic and nonmetastatic thyroid tumors. In the study overall: For malignant and benign thyroid patients, tumor or nodule tissue and blood were the sources whose repertoires were compared. The study, taken as a whole, reports: Reportedly, malignant thyroid tumors had significantly higher TCR beta diversity than benign nodules, in blood and tumor.

V usage is TRBV5-1 and J usage is TRBJ2-7, with TRBD1 matching 11 bases. The receptor was isolated from a male donor with papillary thyroid cancer or a benign thyroid nodule (not recorded which). Some clones in this sample may be carry-over from other donors' samples. What was sequenced was tumor tissue. Here the CDR3 reads CASSRDRGVEQYF. The CDR3 DNA reads as TGCGCCAGCAGCAGGGACAGGGGGGTGGAGCAGTACTTC.